Below are 29 T cell receptor beta chains sequenced from a single sample in a study of cytomegalovirus exposure and HLA in healthy donors. The PCR made use of 60 Vbeta and 13 Jbeta primers. Method: immunoSEQ multiplex PCR; TCRdb's copy keeps in-frame clones and lacks some. This table has some 160,000 clones, around 80% appearing once. Sequenced input: PBMCs. The receptors here all came from a woman aged 40 to 50 in good health and CMV-seropositive.

The V call is TRBV5-4, the J call TRBJ2-2, with a tentative D call TRBD2 (6 bases). V lost 5 bases to trimming and J lost 6 bases, with 11 bases between them. The germline gives CDR1 SGHNT, CDR2 YYREEE (reference sequence). The CDR3 contains 13 residues. The CDR3 loop reads CASREGSAGELFF. The CDR3 bases are TGTGCCAGCAGGGAGGGGAGCGCCGGGGAGCTGTTTTTT.

The rearrangement links TRBV7-2 to TRBJ1-5; the D gene is possibly TRBD1 (6 bases). There are 16 residues in the CDR3. Looked up from germline, CDR1 is SGHTA and CDR2 is FQGNSA. V lost 1 base and J lost 4, with 14 bases in between. The CDR3 sequence is CASSLGTAAMNQPQHF. The CDR3 nucleotides read TGTGCCAGCAGCTTAGGGACAGCCGCAATGAATCAGCCCCAGCATTTT.

On this clone itself: An end of the junction does not agree with germline; a read error may underlie this. V gene TRBV7-9 combines with J gene TRBJ2-7; no reliable D call. The CDR3 is 14 residues long. CDR1 SEHNR and CDR2 FQNEAQ come from the germline V gene (reference sequence). In nucleotides, the CDR3 is TGTTCCAGCAGCCCGTCGGCGGTCTCCTACGAGCAGTACTTC. Protein: CSSSPSAVSYEQYF.

This chain connects TRBV5-1 to TRBJ2-3, with D perhaps matching TRBD2 (5 bases). The V and J ends lost 4 bases and 4 bases respectively, with 16 bases between them. Germline loops: CDR1 SGHRS, CDR2 YFSETQ. The CDR3 runs 15 residues. CDR3 DNA sequence: TGCGCCAGCAGCAAGGACTCTCTACGACCAGATACGCAGTATTTT. It yields the protein CASSKDSLRPDTQYF.

Comment on this clone: The junction differs from germline at one of its ends, possibly a read error. The gene calls are TRBV5-6 and TRBJ1-2; D gene unclear. Per the germline V gene, CDR1 is SGHDT and CDR2 is YYEEEE. The CDR3 loop spans 17 amino acids. CDR3 loop: CASRIGGSAEANYGYIF. The CDR3 DNA reads as TGTGCCAGCAGAATTGGTGGGTCGGCAGAAGCTAACTATGGCTACATCTTC.

The rearrangement links TRBV30 to TRBJ2-1; 7 nucleotides match TRBD2. Germline lookup yields CDR1 GTSNPN and CDR2 SVGIG (reference sequence). The V gene end was trimmed by 5 bases and the J gene end by 0 bases; junction bases not matched to a gene: 10. The CDR3 sequence is 16 residues long. The CDR3: CAWGLGRISSYNEQFF. The CDR3 DNA reads as TGTGCCTGGGGACTAGGAAGGATAAGCTCCTACAATGAGCAGTTCTTC.

This clone has just a few counts. This chain connects TRBV4-1 to TRBJ2-3, with TRBD2 identical over 11 bases. CDR3 length: 17 amino acids. CDR1 MGHRA and CDR2 YSYEKL come from the germline V gene. V was clipped by 3 bases and J by 5 bases; unmatched bases: 10. The CDR3 spells CASSHILAGGRGDTQYF. The CDR3 nucleotides read TGCGCCAGCAGCCATATTTTAGCGGGGGGGCGGGGAGATACGCAGTATTTT.

The J gene is TRBJ2-3, the V gene TRBV21-1; the D segment call TRBD2 is taken from the table without a DNA check. TRBV21-1 is labeled a pseudogene. The CDR3 is 14 residues long. The CDR3 loop reads CATGDKGDTDTQYF. As DNA, the CDR3 is TGTGCCACCGGGGATAAGGGTGACACAGATACGCAGTATTTT.

CDR3 region: CSGQDLRNRPQNTEAFF. CDR3 bases: TGCAGCGGGCAAGACCTTCGGAACAGGCCTCAGAACACTGAAGCTTTCTTT. The rearrangement uses TRBV29-1 and TRBJ1-1; possible D gene TRBD1, 5 bases. V dropped 7 bases and J dropped 1 base, with 25 bases sitting between them. The CDR3 has 17 residues. Germline V gives CDR1 SQVTM, CDR2 ANQGSEA.

DNA of the CDR3: TGTGCCAGCAGTCCCCCGGGACAGGGGGCGCGTGGCTACACCTTC. Translating it yields CASSPPGQGARGYTF. The chain is built from TRBV28 and TRBJ1-2; 12 nucleotides match TRBD1. V lost 5 bases to trimming and J lost 7 bases; unmatched junction nucleotides: 8. This CDR3 spans 15 amino acids. CDR1 is MDHEN and CDR2 is SYDVKM in the germline V gene.

In its sample, this clone was seen once. The rearrangement joins TRBV6-1 to TRBJ2-2; tentative D call: TRBD2 (5 bases). The germline gives CDR1 MNHNS, CDR2 SASEGT. The V end was cut by 5 bases, the J end by 5 bases, with 12 bases between. CDR3 length: 14 residues. The CDR3 DNA follows: TGTGCCAGCAGTACGCGGGCCGGAACCGGGGAGCTGTTTTTT. Amino acids: CASSTRAGTGELFF.

The rearrangement uses TRBV30 and TRBJ2-5; tentative D call: TRBD2 (7 bases). This CDR3 comprises 14 residues. Germline assignment: CDR1 GTSNPN and CDR2 SVGIG (reference sequence). Between the trimmed V and J ends, which lost 8 bases and 5 bases, there was a span of 21 bases. CDR3 protein: CAGGAGANRETQYF. CDR3 sequence (DNA): TGTGCCGGTGGGGCGGGGGCAAACCGGGAGACCCAGTACTTC.

The V gene is TRBV10-2, the J gene TRBJ1-2, with 8 bases fitting TRBD1. The germline CDR1 and CDR2 sequences are WSHSY and SAAADI. The length of the CDR3 is 16 residues. V lost 4 bases and J lost 6; bases outside the gene matches: 13. CDR3 sequence reads: CASSVAGGRTLDGYTF. DNA of the CDR3: TGCGCCAGCAGTGTTGCAGGGGGCCGCACTTTGGATGGCTACACCTTC.

The gene calls are TRBV4-1 and TRBJ1-5; 8 bases line up with TRBD1. This CDR3 is 16 amino acids long. Germline assignment: CDR1 MGHRA and CDR2 YSYEKL. J lost 7 bases, V lost 0 bases, and 8 bases had no gene match. CDR3 sequence: CASSQDLQGAWQPQHF. The DNA of the CDR3 is TGCGCCAGCAGCCAAGATCTGCAGGGGGCATGGCAGCCCCAGCATTTT.

This sequence joins TRBV6-1 and TRBJ1-4, with 7 bases lining up with TRBD1. From germline, CDR1 is MNHNS and CDR2 SASEGT. J gave up 4 bases and V 3 bases, and 2 bases lay outside the gene matches. This CDR3 spans 14 amino acids. The CDR3 is CASSDRQGNEKLFF. The CDR3 coding sequence is TGTGCCAGCAGTGACAGACAGGGTAATGAAAAACTGTTTTTT.

The gene calls are TRBV6-1 and TRBJ1-5; D is possibly TRBD1 (5 bases). V lost 2 bases and J 2 bases, leaving 13 bases between the germline ends. The CDR3 has 16 residues. From germline, CDR1 is MNHNS and CDR2 SASEGT. The CDR3 sequence is CASSELPGLGNQPQHF. In nucleotides, the CDR3 is TGTGCCAGCAGTGAACTACCAGGGTTGGGCAATCAGCCCCAGCATTTT.

The chain has TRBV18 and TRBJ1-5; D call uncertain. There are 12 residues in the CDR3. CDR1 KGHSH and CDR2 LQKENI come from the germline V gene. V was clipped by 3 bases and J by 10 bases, with 10 bases between them. The chain's CDR3 is CASSPDGGPQHF. The CDR3, as DNA: TGTGCCAGCTCACCCGACGGAGGTCCCCAGCATTTT.

The rearrangement links TRBV28 to TRBJ2-7; possibly TRBD1 for D (6 bases). CDR3 length: 16 amino acids. Between the trimmed V and J ends, which lost 5 bases and 0 bases, there was a span of 17 bases. Looked up from germline, CDR1 is MDHEN and CDR2 is SYDVKM. CDR3 in DNA: TGTGCCAGCAGTCAATTTGACAGGCCGAGCTCCTACGAGCAGTACTTC. It specifies CASSQFDRPSSYEQYF.

V gene TRBV7-9 combines with J gene TRBJ2-7; D is unresolved. Germline-derived CDR1 and CDR2 are SEHNR and FQNEAQ (reference sequence). V dropped 5 bases and J dropped 6 bases, with 8 bases sitting between them. The CDR3 sequence is 11 residues long. As DNA, the CDR3 is TGTGCCAGCAGCCTCCGGGTCGAGCAGTACTTC. Its translation: CASSLRVEQYF.

CDR3 region: CASSSIRQEGTDTQYF. The CDR3 coding sequence is TGTGCCAGCAGTTCCATAAGACAGGAAGGCACAGATACGCAGTATTTT. This chain connects TRBV2 to TRBJ2-3; maybe TRBD1 (6 bases). This CDR3 has 16 residues. Between the trimmed V and J ends, which lost 5 bases and 1 base, there was a span of 16 bases. The germline CDR1 and CDR2 sequences are SNHLY and FYNNEI.

The gene calls are TRBV30 and TRBJ1-1, with TRBD1 matching over 8 bases. The ends lost 8 bases at V and 1 base at J; junction bases unmatched: 3. The CDR3 is 12 residues long. Per germline, CDR1 GTSNPN and CDR2 SVGIG (reference sequence). CDR3 sequence reads: CAGGQGNTEAFF. As DNA, the CDR3 is TGTGCCGGAGGACAGGGGAACACTGAAGCTTTCTTT.

The J gene is TRBJ2-3, the V gene TRBV6-5, with 10 bases lining up with TRBD2. V shed 9 bases, J shed 2 bases, and the junction held 5 bases outside the gene matches. The length of the CDR3 is 14 residues. Per the germline V gene, CDR1 is MNHEY and CDR2 is SVGAGI. The CDR3 region is CASSLAGDTDTQYF. CDR3 nucleotide sequence: TGTGCCAGTTCTCTAGCGGGGGACACAGATACGCAGTATTTT.

This clone was seen only a few times. V and J are TRBV5-1 and TRBJ2-5, with D tentatively TRBD2 (6 bases). This CDR3 has 15 residues. Trimming pared 7 bases from V and 5 bases from J, leaving 21 bases between. In germline, CDR1 is SGHRS, CDR2 YFSETQ. In nucleotides, the CDR3 is TGCGCCAGCGCAAAACAGGACCCTGGGGGGGAGACCCAGTACTTC. This codes for CASAKQDPGGETQYF.

This chain links TRBV2 with TRBJ2-2; D remains unclear. V shed 1 base and J shed 0 bases, with 9 bases lying between them. The germline CDR1 and CDR2 sequences are SNHLY and FYNNEI. The CDR3 sequence is 16 residues long. The CDR3 protein is CASSEESSTNTGELFF. CDR3 sequence (DNA): TGTGCCAGCAGTGAAGAAAGCTCCACGAACACCGGGGAGCTGTTTTTT.

This clone has a handful of counts. Different DNA sequences within this sample yield the same CDR3. The chain uses TRBV5-5 and TRBJ1-5, with D possibly TRBD1 on 6 matching bases. Trimming took off 3 bases at V and 2 bases at J, with 9 bases between the two ends. The CDR3 totals 14 residues. CDR1 is SGHKS, CDR2 YYEKEE, per germline (reference sequence). In DNA form, the CDR3 reads TGTGCCAGCAGCTCGGCAGGGGGCAATCAGCCCCAGCATTTT. As protein: CASSSAGGNQPQHF.

Turning to this clone: Sequence at one end of the junction differs from germline and may be a read error. The chain combines TRBV7-9 with TRBJ1-4, with TRBD1 matching 8 bases. CDR3 length equals 15 residues. The germline V gene encodes CDR1 SEHNR and CDR2 FQNEAQ (reference sequence). For the CDR3, the DNA is TGTTCCAGCAGCTTAGGAACAGGGGGTCGCGAAAAACTGTTTTTT. Translating it yields CSSSLGTGGREKLFF. Combining the CDR3 with reference TRBV7-9 and TRBJ1-4 gives the whole variable domain DTGVSQNPRHKITKRGQNVTFRCDPISEHNRLYWYRQTLGQGPEFLTYFQNEAQLEKSRLLSDRFSAERPKGSFSTLEIQRTEQGDSAMYLCSSSLGTGGREKLFFGSGTQLSVL.

CDR3 in amino acids: CASSYEGLGGYTF. Written as DNA, the CDR3 is TGTGCCAGCAGTTACGAGGGACTCGGTGGCTACACCTTC. The chain links TRBV6-6 to TRBJ1-2; a weak D match, TRBD1 (5 bases). This CDR3 has 13 amino acids. The germline V gene has CDR1 MNHNY and CDR2 SVGAGI (reference sequence). V was trimmed by 2 bases and J by 7 bases, leaving 11 bases between them.

The V call is TRBV6-6, the J call TRBJ1-2; 7 bases line up with TRBD1. Germline CDR1 and CDR2: MNHNY and SVGAGI (reference sequence). The CDR3 totals 15 residues. The V segment lost 4 bases and the J segment 0 bases; nucleotides outside the gene matches: 5. This CDR3 reads CASSFPGGTNYGYTF. CDR3 bases: TGTGCCAGCAGTTTCCCAGGGGGAACTAACTATGGCTACACCTTC.

V and J are TRBV30 and TRBJ1-1; tentative D call: TRBD1 (6 bases). The CDR3 has 13 amino acids. Germline assignment: CDR1 GTSNPN and CDR2 SVGIG (reference sequence). V was trimmed by 7 bases and J by 4 bases, leaving 16 bases between them. This chain's CDR3 is CASLPGVSTEAFF. In DNA form, the CDR3 reads TGTGCCTCCCTCCCAGGGGTCTCCACTGAAGCTTTCTTT.